The clone carrying this T cell receptor (beta chain) was found many times. These data are taken from a study of regulatory T cells in long-lasting Graves disease. Library construction for TCR beta used iRepertoire HTBI primers and Arm-PCR of CDR3 regions. TCRdb re-called the multiplex PCR reads with MiXCR, one entry per CDR3 protein. In the table there are a few hundred thousand distinct CDR3 sequences, approximately 12% of which are singletons. V lost 2 bases, J lost 0 bases, and 13 bases lay in between. This CDR3 comprises 17 residues. Germline loops: CDR1 MNHNS, CDR2 SASEGT. Indicated time point: newly diagnosed GD, antithyroid drugs for less than 3 months. With RNA extracted from PBMCs as input, the TCR library was made. The same data also went into a second study, on T cells in Graves' hyperthyroidism and ophthalmopathy.

This chain connects TRBV6-1 to TRBJ2-2, with a tentative D call TRBD1 (5 bases). This sequence originates from a young woman with Graves disease. Specimen: peripheral blood mononuclear cells (PBMCs), collected at new diagnosis, from a patient treated with antithyroid drugs. The DNA of the CDR3 is TGTGCCAGCAGTGAACCCTTCGACAGAACGAACACCGGGGAGCTGTTTTTT. Protein: CASSEPFDRTNTGELFF.